This T cell receptor beta chain came from a study of blood T cells in healthy people across ages. PCR was performed a second time for 7 to 11 cycles using a sample-barcoded 5' primer and a J-beta primer mix. Via MiXCR, TCRdb re-called the 5' RACE reads, giving one row per CDR3 protein. The data contain approximately 780,000 distinct CDR3 sequences, about a quarter of them singletons. CDR1 KGHSH and CDR2 LQKENI come from the germline V gene. J was trimmed by 8 bases and V by 5 bases; bases with no gene match: 5. The CDR3 runs 15 residues. These sequences were also reported in another study, on T cells of mothers and their children. That paper states: Second-PCR amplification with M1S added sample barcodes and 2-4 random nucleotides. In each mother, TCR beta CDR3 reads exceeded 8 million; in each child, they numbered approximately 3 million. Slightly higher overlap, not significant, was seen in related mother-child pairs than in unrelated pairs.

The sample was blood. The sequence was obtained from a boy between 10 and 17 years old in good health. The chain has TRBV18 and TRBJ2-1; 14 bases line up with TRBD2. CDR3: CASSAGTSGGDEQFF. Written as DNA, the CDR3 is TGTGCCAGCTCAGCAGGGACTAGCGGGGGCGATGAGCAGTTCTTC.